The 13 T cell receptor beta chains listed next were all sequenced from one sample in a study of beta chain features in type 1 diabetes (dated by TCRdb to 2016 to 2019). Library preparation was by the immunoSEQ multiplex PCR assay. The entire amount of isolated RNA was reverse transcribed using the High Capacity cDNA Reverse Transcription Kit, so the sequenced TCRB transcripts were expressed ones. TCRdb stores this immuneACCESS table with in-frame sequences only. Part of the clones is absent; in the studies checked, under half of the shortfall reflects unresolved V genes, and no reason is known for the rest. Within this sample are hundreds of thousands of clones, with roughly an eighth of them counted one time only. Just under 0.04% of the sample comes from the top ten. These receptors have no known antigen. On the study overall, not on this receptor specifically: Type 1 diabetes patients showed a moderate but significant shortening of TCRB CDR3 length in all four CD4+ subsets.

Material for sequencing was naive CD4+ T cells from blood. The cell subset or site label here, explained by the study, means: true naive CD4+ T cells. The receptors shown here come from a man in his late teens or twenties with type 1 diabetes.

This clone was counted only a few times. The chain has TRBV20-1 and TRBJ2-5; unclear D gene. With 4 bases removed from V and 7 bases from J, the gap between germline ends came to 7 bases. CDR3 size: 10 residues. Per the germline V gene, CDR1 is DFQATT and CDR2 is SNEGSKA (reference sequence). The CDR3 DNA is TGCAGTGCTAATCGGGCGACCCAGTACTTC. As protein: CSANRATQYF.

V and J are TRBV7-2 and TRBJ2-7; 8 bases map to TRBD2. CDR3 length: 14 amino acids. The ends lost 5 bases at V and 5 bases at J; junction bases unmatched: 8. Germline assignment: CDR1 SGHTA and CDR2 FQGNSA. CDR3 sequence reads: CASSPSGGEDEQYF. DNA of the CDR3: TGTGCCAGCAGCCCAAGCGGGGGCGAGGACGAGCAGTACTTC.

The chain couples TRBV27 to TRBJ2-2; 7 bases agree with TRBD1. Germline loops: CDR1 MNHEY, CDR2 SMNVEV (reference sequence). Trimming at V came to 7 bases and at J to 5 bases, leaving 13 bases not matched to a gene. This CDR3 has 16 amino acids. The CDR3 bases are TGTGCCAGCACCGACCACAGACAGGGACGGACCGGGGAGCTGTTTTTT. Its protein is CASTDHRQGRTGELFF.

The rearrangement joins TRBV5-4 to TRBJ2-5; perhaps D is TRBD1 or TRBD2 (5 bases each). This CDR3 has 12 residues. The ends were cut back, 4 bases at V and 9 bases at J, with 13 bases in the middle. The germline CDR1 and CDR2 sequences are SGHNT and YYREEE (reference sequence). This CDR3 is CASSPHEGPQYF. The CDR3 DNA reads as TGTGCCAGCAGCCCCCACGAGGGGCCCCAGTACTTC.

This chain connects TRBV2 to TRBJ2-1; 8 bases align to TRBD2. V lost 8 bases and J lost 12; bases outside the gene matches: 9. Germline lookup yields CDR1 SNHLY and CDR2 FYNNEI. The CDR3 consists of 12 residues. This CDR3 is CASSPGGAAQFF. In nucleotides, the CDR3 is TGTGCCAGCTCTCCGGGAGGGGCCGCGCAGTTCTTC.

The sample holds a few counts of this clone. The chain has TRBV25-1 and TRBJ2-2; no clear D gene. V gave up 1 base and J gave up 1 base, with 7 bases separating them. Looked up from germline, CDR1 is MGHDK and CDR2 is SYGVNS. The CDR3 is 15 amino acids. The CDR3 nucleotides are TGTGCCAGCAGTGAATCTGTCAGGAACACCGGGGAGCTGTTTTTT. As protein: CASSESVRNTGELFF.

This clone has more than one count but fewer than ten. CDR3 loop: CASGGDTQYF. The CDR3 region has the DNA TGCGCCTCAGGAGGAGATACGCAGTATTTT. V usage is TRBV5-1 and J usage is TRBJ2-3; perhaps TRBD2 as D (5 bases). This CDR3 contains 10 residues. Trimming shortened V by 10 bases and J by 5 bases, and 8 bases separated the two germline ends. Looked up from germline, CDR1 is SGHRS and CDR2 is YFSETQ.

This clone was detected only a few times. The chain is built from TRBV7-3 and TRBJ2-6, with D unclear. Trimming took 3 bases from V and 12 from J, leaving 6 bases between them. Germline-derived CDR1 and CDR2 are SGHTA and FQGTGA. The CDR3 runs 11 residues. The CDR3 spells CASSFKSVLTF. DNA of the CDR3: TGTGCCAGCAGCTTCAAAAGCGTCCTGACTTTC.

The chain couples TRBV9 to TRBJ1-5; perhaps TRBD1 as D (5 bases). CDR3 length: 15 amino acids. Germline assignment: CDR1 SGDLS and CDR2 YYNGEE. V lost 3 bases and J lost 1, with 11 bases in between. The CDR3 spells CASSESGGSNQPQHF. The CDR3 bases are TGTGCCAGCAGCGAGAGCGGGGGAAGCAATCAGCCCCAGCATTTT.

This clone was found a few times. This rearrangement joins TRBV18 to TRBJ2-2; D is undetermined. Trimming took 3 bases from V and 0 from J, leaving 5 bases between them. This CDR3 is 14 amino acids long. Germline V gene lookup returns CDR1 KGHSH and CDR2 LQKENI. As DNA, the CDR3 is TGTGCCAGCTCACCGGACGCGAACACCGGGGAGCTGTTTTTT. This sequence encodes CASSPDANTGELFF. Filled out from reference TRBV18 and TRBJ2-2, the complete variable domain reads NAGVMQNPRHLVRRRGQEARLRCSPMKGHSHVYWYRQLPEEGLKFMVYLQKENIIDESGMPKERFSAEFPKEGPSILRIQQVVRGDSAAYFCASSPDANTGELFFGEGSRLTVL.

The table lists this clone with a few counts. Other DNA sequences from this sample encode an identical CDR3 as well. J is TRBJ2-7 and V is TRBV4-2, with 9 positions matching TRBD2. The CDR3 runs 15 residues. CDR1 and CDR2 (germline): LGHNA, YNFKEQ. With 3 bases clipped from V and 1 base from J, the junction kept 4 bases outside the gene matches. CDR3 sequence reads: CASSQGAGGSYEQYF. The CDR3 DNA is TGTGCCAGCAGCCAGGGAGCGGGAGGTTCCTACGAGCAGTACTTC.

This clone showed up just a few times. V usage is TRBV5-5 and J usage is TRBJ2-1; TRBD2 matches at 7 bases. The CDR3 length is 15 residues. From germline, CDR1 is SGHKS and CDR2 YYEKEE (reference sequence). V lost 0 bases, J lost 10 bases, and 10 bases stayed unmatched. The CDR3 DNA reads TGTGCCAGCAGCTTGGGACTAGCCCAACCCGGGGAGCAGTTCTTC. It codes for CASSLGLAQPGEQFF.

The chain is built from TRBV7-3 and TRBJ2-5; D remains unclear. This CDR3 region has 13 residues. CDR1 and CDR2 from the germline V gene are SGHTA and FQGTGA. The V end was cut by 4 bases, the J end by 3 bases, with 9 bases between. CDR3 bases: TGTGCCAGCAGCTCCCTGGTGGAAGAGACCCAGTACTTC. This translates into CASSSLVEETQYF.